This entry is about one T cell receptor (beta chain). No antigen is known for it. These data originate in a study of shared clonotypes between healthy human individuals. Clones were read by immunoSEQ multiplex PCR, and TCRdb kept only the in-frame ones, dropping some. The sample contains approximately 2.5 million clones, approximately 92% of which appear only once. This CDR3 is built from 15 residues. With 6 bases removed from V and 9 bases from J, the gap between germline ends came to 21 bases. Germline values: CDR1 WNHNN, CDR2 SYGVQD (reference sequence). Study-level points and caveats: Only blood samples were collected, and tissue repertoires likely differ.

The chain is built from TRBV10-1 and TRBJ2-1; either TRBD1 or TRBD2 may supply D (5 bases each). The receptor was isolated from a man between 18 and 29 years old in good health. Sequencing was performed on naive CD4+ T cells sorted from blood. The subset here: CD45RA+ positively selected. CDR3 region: CASSPTVQAGGEQFF. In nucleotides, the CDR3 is TGCGCCAGCAGCCCAACGGTCCAGGCTGGGGGTGAGCAGTTCTTC.